This T cell receptor (beta chain) was obtained from a study of blood T cell repertoires in COVID-19. Background on the study: Material from acute and convalescent COVID-19 was sourced from the United States, Italy and Spain. PBMCs, B-cell-depleted T cells, or T cells were the source of the cDNA or gDNA that made up the material.

The authors' processing: Using reference gene primer amplification, nucleated cell counts were estimated. Repertoires were generated with immunoSEQ multiplex PCR, while TCRdb's copy carries only in-frame clones and drops some. V, J and clone size were drawn from that table, and D and trimming were deduced from the DNA. Among roughly 88,000 clones listed, under 95% were seen once. The sample consisted of peripheral blood. The TCR originated in a woman between 45 and 60 years old in a cohort sampled during active COVID-19.

CDR3 sequence (DNA): TGCGCCAGCAGCTTGTTTCGCGGGATCGCCTCTAATGAGCAGTTCTTC. Translated, it gives CASSLFRGIASNEQFF. The chain carries TRBV5-1 and TRBJ2-1; D possibly corresponds to TRBD2 (6 bases). The CDR3 runs 16 residues. In germline, CDR1 is SGHRS, CDR2 YFSETQ. Trimming removed 1 base at V and 7 bases at J, with 18 bases between.